A selection of T cell receptor beta chains follows, all from one sample in a study of tumor-infiltrating lymphocytes in primary liver carcinoma. TCRdb processed the multiplex PCR reads anew with MiXCR; each CDR3 protein has one entry. This repertoire shows around 79,000 distinct CDR3 sequences, under 75% found once; its top ten account for approximately 26%. Sequenced material: tumor-adjacent normal liver tissue. Every receptor here comes from a man aged 40-49 years with primary liver carcinoma and hepatitis B virus infection. The CDR3 runs from the conserved cysteine through the conserved F or W. The order of the fields is J gene, D gene, V gene, clone size, CDR3 length, CDR3 protein, CDR3 DNA. D genes are given only for firm matches. Some rows mark clone size as missing; the rest say once, few, many or name a class of expanded clone.

TRBJ1-1	TRBD1	TRBV4-1	few	15	CASSHPDRLSTEAFF	TGCGCCAGCAGCCACCCGGACAGGTTGAGCACTGAAGCTTTCTTT
TRBJ2-3	-	TRBV7-2	-	13	CASLGGSTDTQYF	TGTGCCAGCCTAGGGGGTAGCACAGATACGCAGTATTTT
TRBJ2-1	-	TRBV4-1	-	21	CVNSQGTRGQGFFTPTDEQFF	TGCGTCAACAGCCAAGGTACGCGGGGGCAGGGGTTTTTCACCCCCACGGATGAGCAGTTCTTC
TRBJ2-1	TRBD1	TRBV12-3/TRBV12-4	-	16	CASGLGGQISYNERFF	TGTGCCAGCGGTTTAGGGGGACAGATCTCCTACAATGAGCGGTTCTTC
TRBJ2-5	TRBD2	TRBV6-4	many	14	CASSTTSGSETQYF	TGTGCCAGTAGCACCACTAGCGGGAGTGAGACCCAGTACTTC
TRBJ2-7	TRBD2	TRBV6-1	once	15	CDSGEEAGSSCKQYF	TGTGACAGCGGTGAAGAAGCGGGGAGCTCCTGCAAGCAGTACTTC
TRBJ2-1	-	TRBV6-6	once	16	CTSSPWTLSSYNEQFF	TGTACCAGCAGTCCCTGGACTTTGAGTTCCTACAATGAACAGTTCTTC
TRBJ2-7	-	TRBV11-2	-	14	CARSSNRNSYEEYF	TGTGCCAGAAGCTCCAACAGGAACTCCTACGAGGAGTACTTC
TRBJ2-5	TRBD2	TRBV29-1	-	16	CSVEDRLAGGPDTQYF	TGCAGTGTTGAAGATCGCCTAGCGGGAGGTCCAGATACCCAGTACTTC
TRBJ2-7	-	TRBV29-1	-	14	CSVAPGLATGEQYF	TGCAGTGTTGCCCCGGGACTGGCCACTGGAGAGCAGTACTTC
TRBJ1-2	-	TRBV6-1	many	14	CASTLAQENYGYTF	TGTGCCAGCACCCTCGCCCAAGAAAACTATGGCTACACCTTC